These 21 T cell receptor beta chains originate from one sample sequenced in a study of shared clonotypes between healthy human individuals. The method was immunoSEQ multiplex PCR; TCRdb's version includes in-frame clones alone and lacks a portion of them. The table has over 1.5 million clones, 95% to 99% seen once. The sample consisted of naive CD4+ T cells sorted from blood. Subset in this sample: CD45RA+ positively selected. The source of these receptors is a man between 25 and 39 years old in good health.

The rearrangement links TRBV2 to TRBJ2-7; D possibly corresponds to TRBD1 (5 bases). Trimming removed 1 base from V and 2 bases from J, with 6 bases in between. The CDR3 contains 13 residues. Per the germline V gene, CDR1 is SNHLY and CDR2 is FYNNEI. In nucleotides, the CDR3 is TGTGCCAGCAGTGAAGAGGACACCTACGAGCAGTACTTC. Translation gives CASSEEDTYEQYF.

The chain couples TRBV27 to TRBJ2-7; 9 bases fit TRBD2. Trimming at V came to 0 bases and at J to 0 bases, leaving 3 bases not matched to a gene. Looked up from germline, CDR1 is MNHEY and CDR2 is SMNVEV (reference sequence). The CDR3 totals 16 residues. The CDR3 nucleotides are TGTGCCAGCAGTTTATCGCTAGCGGGGCTCTCCTACGAGCAGTACTTC. Translating it yields CASSLSLAGLSYEQYF.

The V gene is TRBV2, the J gene TRBJ1-1; 7 nucleotides line up with TRBD1. In germline, CDR1 is SNHLY, CDR2 FYNNEI. The CDR3 extends over 15 amino acids. The ends lost 3 bases at V and 0 bases at J; junction bases unmatched: 4. CDR3 nucleotide sequence: TGTGCCAGCAGTGACCCGACAGGGCTGAACACTGAAGCTTTCTTT. Translation: CASSDPTGLNTEAFF.

This rearrangement joins TRBV7-2 to TRBJ2-2; tentative D call: TRBD1 (6 bases). Trimming pared 2 bases from V and 0 bases from J, leaving 13 bases between. The CDR3 spans 17 residues. Germline V gives CDR1 SGHTA, CDR2 FQGNSA. CDR3 nucleotides: TGTGCCAGCAGCTTACTAGGCAGGGGACCGAACACCGGGGAGCTGTTTTTT. It specifies CASSLLGRGPNTGELFF.

This chain links TRBV18 with TRBJ2-1; 9 positions match TRBD2. This CDR3 has 16 residues. Germline V lookup: CDR1 KGHSH, CDR2 LQKENI. V trimming: 1 base; J trimming: 1 base; junction bases outside the gene matches: 2. CDR3 nucleotides: TGTGCCAGCTCACCACTAGCGGGAGCGTCCTACAATGAGCAGTTCTTC. Encoded protein: CASSPLAGASYNEQFF.

This clone was picked up one time. As DNA, the CDR3 is TGTGCCAGCAGTGAGGCAGGGGTTCCCTATGGCTACACCTTC. Translated: CASSEAGVPYGYTF. V usage is TRBV25-1 and J usage is TRBJ1-2; D possibly corresponds to TRBD1 (6 bases). The CDR3 extends over 14 amino acids. Germline CDR1 MGHDK, CDR2 SYGVNS. Trimming pared 3 bases from V and 4 bases from J, leaving 12 bases between.

The J gene is TRBJ2-7, the V gene TRBV4-3; 8 nucleotides match TRBD2. Germline V CDR1 and CDR2: LGHNA, YSLEER. The CDR3 contains 15 residues. V was pared by 2 bases and J by 2 bases, with 5 bases of the junction left unmatched. The CDR3: CASSQQAGETYEQYF. As DNA, the CDR3 is TGCGCCAGCAGCCAACAAGCGGGAGAGACCTACGAGCAGTACTTC.

The chain combines TRBV6-5 with TRBJ2-7, with TRBD2 identical over 12 bases. Germline values: CDR1 MNHEY, CDR2 SVGAGI. The CDR3 loop spans 14 amino acids. Germline trimming cut 7 bases from V and 1 base from J; bases unmatched to any gene: 2. CDR3 sequence reads: CASKGLAGSYEQYF. CDR3 DNA: TGTGCCAGCAAAGGACTAGCGGGATCCTACGAGCAGTACTTC.

The V call is TRBV28, the J call TRBJ1-4; D not certain. The length of the CDR3 is 14 residues. V lost 7 bases to trimming and J lost 6 bases, with 15 bases between them. The germline V gene has CDR1 MDHEN and CDR2 SYDVKM. Written as DNA, the CDR3 is TGTGCCAGCACCAACGAGGGTTGGGATGAAAAACTGTTTTTT. Translating gives CASTNEGWDEKLFF.

CDR3 amino acids: CASSLDRAARFF. CDR3 nucleotides: TGTGCCAGCAGCTTGGATAGGGCGGCAAGGTTCTTC. The V gene is TRBV5-6, the J gene TRBJ2-1; D ambiguous. With 0 bases removed from V and 15 bases from J, the gap between germline ends came to 13 bases. The CDR3 consists of 12 residues. The germline CDR1 and CDR2 sequences are SGHDT and YYEEEE.

This rearrangement joins TRBV7-6 to TRBJ1-1; unclear D gene. Germline V gives CDR1 SGHVS, CDR2 FNYEAQ. The ends were cut back, 1 base at V and 9 bases at J, with 15 bases in the middle. The CDR3 length is 14 residues. CDR3 residues: CASSLGRTGRQAFF. The CDR3 DNA reads TGTGCCAGCAGCTTAGGGCGGACCGGACGGCAAGCTTTCTTT.

This chain links TRBV21-1 with TRBJ2-1. TRBV21-1 is listed as a pseudogene. There are 17 residues in the CDR3. The chain's CDR3 is CASIEPGPENPPNEQFF. In nucleotides, the CDR3 is TGTGCCAGCATAGAACCGGGGCCAGAAAACCCTCCCAATGAGCAGTTCTTC.

V gene TRBV6-1 combines with J gene TRBJ2-1; TRBD1 agrees at 8 bases. The germline CDR1 and CDR2 sequences are MNHNS and SASEGT. V trimming: 7 bases; J trimming: 4 bases; junction bases outside the gene matches: 9. The length of the CDR3 is 15 residues. The CDR3 DNA reads as TGTGCCAGCACTCCCTTGGACAGGGAGTACAATGAGCAGTTCTTC. Protein: CASTPLDREYNEQFF.

The chain uses TRBV28 and TRBJ2-7, with D perhaps TRBD1 or TRBD2 (6 bases each). This CDR3 has 13 residues. The V gene lost 11 bases and the J gene lost 2 bases, with 16 bases spanning the gap. Germline values: CDR1 MDHEN, CDR2 SYDVKM. CDR3 residues: CASGAVAAYEQYF. CDR3 in DNA: TGTGCCTCGGGGGCTGTAGCGGCCTACGAGCAGTACTTC.

The CDR3 loop is CAIRLGNSGSDTQYF. CDR3 DNA sequence: TGTGCCATCAGGCTCGGTAATAGCGGGAGTGATACGCAGTATTTT. This chain joins TRBV10-3 and TRBJ2-3, with TRBD2 identical over 9 bases. Trimming took 6 bases from V and 6 from J; bases not matched to a gene: 10. CDR3 size: 15 residues. Germline CDR1 ENHRY, CDR2 SYGVKD.

The genes are TRBV11-2 and TRBJ2-5; TRBD2 matches at 7 bases. Germline CDR1 and CDR2: SGHAT and FQNNGV. V lost 1 base, J lost 5 bases, and 7 bases stayed unmatched. CDR3 length equals 15 residues. CDR3 in amino acids: CASSLGDLGGETQYF. The CDR3 nucleotides read TGTGCCAGCAGCTTAGGGGACCTCGGGGGGGAGACCCAGTACTTC.

The chain has TRBV7-9 and TRBJ2-5; 12 bases are shared with TRBD2. With V trimmed by 2 bases and J by 4 bases, 8 bases remained unmatched. The CDR3 has 17 amino acids. CDR1 SEHNR and CDR2 FQNEAQ come from the germline V gene (reference sequence). The CDR3 DNA is TGTGCCAGCAGCTTACTTTTGGCGGGACTAGCGGGAGAGACCCAGTACTTC. It yields the protein CASSLLLAGLAGETQYF.

This chain links TRBV4-2 with TRBJ1-1; D might be TRBD1 (6 bases). CDR3 size: 14 residues. Between the trimmed V and J ends, which lost 0 bases and 4 bases, there was a span of 9 bases. Germline V gene sequence: CDR1 LGHNA, CDR2 YNFKEQ. CDR3: CASSQDRGTTEAFF. As DNA, the CDR3 is TGTGCCAGCAGCCAAGATAGGGGGACCACTGAAGCTTTCTTT.

Details on this clone: At one end the junction does not follow the germline gene, possibly because of a read error. This sequence joins TRBV7-7 and TRBJ2-2; D perhaps matches TRBD1 (6 bases). This CDR3 comprises 14 residues. The germline CDR1 and CDR2 sequences are SSHAT and FNYEAQ (reference sequence). The CDR3 reads CASSSDRNTGELFF. The CDR3 nucleotides read TGTGCTAGCAGCTCGGACAGAAACACCGGGGAGCTGTTTTTT.

The gene calls are TRBV11-2 and TRBJ2-7; 7 bases fit TRBD1. This CDR3 is 14 amino acids long. V gave up 8 bases and J gave up 4 bases; unmatched junction bases: 11. From germline, CDR1 is SGHAT and CDR2 FQNNGV. CDR3 amino acids: CASGNRQGVYEQYF. In nucleotides, the CDR3 is TGTGCCAGCGGCAATAGACAGGGAGTATACGAGCAGTACTTC.

The chain employs TRBV5-1 and TRBJ2-7; no firm D call. In germline, CDR1 is SGHRS, CDR2 YFSETQ. V lost 0 bases and J 5 bases, leaving 6 bases between the germline ends. CDR3 length equals 12 residues. CDR3 loop: CASSLEWNEQYF. The CDR3 DNA is TGCGCCAGCAGCTTGGAATGGAACGAGCAGTACTTC.